The rows below give T cell receptor beta chains drawn from one sample of a study of blood T cell repertoires in COVID-19. Assay used: immunoSEQ multiplex PCR; TCRdb lists only in-frame clones, some missing. The sample lists about 210,000 clones, almost 90% seen once, with 1.4% to 1.5% in the top ten. The specimen was peripheral blood. These receptors were taken from a man between 18 and 29 years old with active or convalescent COVID-19. Each CDR3 is given with its conserved first and last residue. A D gene is named only where the DNA matches it firmly. Only some rows state a clone size, as once, few, many or a class for expanded clones.

J gene	clone size	V gene	D gene	CDR3 DNA	CDR3 protein
TRBJ1-1	.	TRBV7-9	.	TGTGCCAGCAGCTTACAGGCCCACTTGAACACTGAAGCTTTCTTT	CASSLQAHLNTEAFF
TRBJ2-5	.	TRBV18	TRBD1	TGTGCCAGCTCACCACTTGGGCCCGGGACAGTGAACCAAGAGACCCAGTACTTC	CASSPLGPGTVNQETQYF
TRBJ2-7	.	TRBV6-2/TRBV6-3	.	TGTGCCAGCAGTTTATCAGGAGGCGAGCAGTACTTC	CASSLSGGEQYF
TRBJ1-1	.	TRBV29-1	.	TGCAGCGTTGTAAGGGGGGGCACTGAAGCTTTCTTT	CSVVRGGTEAFF
TRBJ2-7	.	TRBV3-1/TRBV3-2	.	TGTGCCAGCAGCCGGGACGGGAGAAACGAGCAGTACTTC	CASSRDGRNEQYF
TRBJ2-1	.	TRBV5-5	TRBD1	TGTGCCAGCAGCCCAACCGGGACAGATAGCCTAGGTCTGTTCTTC	CASSPTGTDSLGLFF
TRBJ2-3	.	TRBV5-4	TRBD2	TGTGCCAGCAGCACGGGACTAGCGGGAGAAGATACGCAGTATTTT	CASSTGLAGEDTQYF
TRBJ1-4	.	TRBV6-1	.	TGTGCCAGCAGTGATAGGGGCTTCAATGAAAAACTGTTTTTT	CASSDRGFNEKLFF
TRBJ1-1	.	TRBV5-6	TRBD1	TGTGCCAGCAGCCTAAGAACAGGGGCCGGCTTACGGAACACTGAAGCTTTCTTT	CASSLRTGAGLRNTEAFF
TRBJ2-7	.	TRBV6-1	TRBD1	TGTGCCAGCAGTGAAGAGGGGACAGGAAGATACGAGCAGTACTTC	CASSEEGTGRYEQYF
TRBJ1-2	.	TRBV14	.	TGTGCCGGACTACCGGGACCCCAAGACGGGGACTATGGCTACACCTTC	CAGLPGPQDGDYGYTF
TRBJ2-1	.	TRBV27	TRBD2	TGTGCCAGCAGTTTATTAGCGGGAGCGCGAAATGAGCAGTTCTTC	CASSLLAGARNEQFF
TRBJ2-7	.	TRBV3-1/TRBV3-2	.	TGTGCCAGCAGCCAAGTGTCAGAGCAGTACTTC	CASSQVSEQYF
TRBJ2-5	.	TRBV5-8	.	TGTGCCAGCAGCACCCGGAGAGGAGAGACCCAGTACTTC	CASSTRRGETQYF
TRBJ1-6	.	TRBV11-2	.	TGTGCCAGCAGCTCCGACAGTCCTATTCACTTT	CASSSDSPIHF
TRBJ2-7	.	TRBV4-2	.	TGTGCCAGCAGCCAAGCAATGACCCCTGGGGGGAGCTACGAGCAGTACTTC	CASSQAMTPGGSYEQYF
TRBJ2-1	few	TRBV4-2	.	TGTGCCAGCAGCCAAGAAGCAAGTAGTGTTAATGAGCAGTTCTTC	CASSQEASSVNEQFF
TRBJ1-2	.	TRBV25-1	TRBD1	TGTGCCAGCAGTGGCATCCGACAGGGGGTATATGGCTACACCTTC	CASSGIRQGVYGYTF
TRBJ2-5	.	TRBV6-6	.	TGTGCCAGCAGTCCCCATGACAGGGGACTACAAGAGACCCAGTACTTC	CASSPHDRGLQETQYF
TRBJ2-3	.	TRBV5-1	.	TGCGCCAGCAGCTTGGGCACTAGAGAAAATACGCAGTATTTT	CASSLGTRENTQYF
TRBJ1-6	.	TRBV4-1	TRBD1	TGCGCCAGCAGAGACAGGGGGCCCCATAATTCACCCCTCCACTTT	CASRDRGPHNSPLHF
TRBJ1-2	.	TRBV6-2/TRBV6-3	.	TGTGCCAGCAGTTACTCACCAGACAGGACCTATGGCTACACCTTC	CASSYSPDRTYGYTF
TRBJ1-5	.	TRBV2	.	TGTGCCAGCAGTCCGGGGGTGAGCAATCAGCCCCAGCATTTT	CASSPGVSNQPQHF
TRBJ1-5	.	TRBV19	TRBD1	TGTGCCAGTAGTATCGACAGGGGAAGCAATCAGCCCCAGCATTTT	CASSIDRGSNQPQHF
TRBJ2-5	once	TRBV11-2	TRBD1	TGTGCCAGCAGCTTAGTAGTCTGGACAGGGGGACAGGAGACCCAGTACTTC	CASSLVVWTGGQETQYF
TRBJ2-1	.	TRBV6-5	TRBD2	TGTGCCAGCCTCTTACTAGCGGAGTACAATGAGCAGTTCTTC	CASLLLAEYNEQFF
TRBJ1-2	once	TRBV7-8	.	TGTGCCAGCAGCTCAACAGCGGGACAAGTCTTCTATGGCTACACCTTC	CASSSTAGQVFYGYTF
TRBJ2-7	.	TRBV28	TRBD1	TGTGCCAGCAGGGGTGGGACAGCCTCTCGTGGGCAGTACTTC	CASRGGTASRGQYF
TRBJ2-1	once	TRBV4-2	TRBD1	TGTGCCAGCAGCCAAGAAACCGGGACAGGGGGAGAGCAGTTCTTC	CASSQETGTGGEQFF
TRBJ2-7	.	TRBV6-2/TRBV6-3	.	TGTGCCAGCAGTTACGAGACTATCGTCTTC	CASSYETIVF
TRBJ2-7	.	TRBV7-2	.	TGTGCCAGCAGCCGAACGGCGGGCGAGCAGTACTTC	CASSRTAGEQYF
TRBJ2-1	.	TRBV5-1	TRBD2	TGCGCCAGCAGCTTGGTCGGTAGCGGGCATGAGCAGTTCTTC	CASSLVGSGHEQFF
TRBJ2-1	.	TRBV4-2	.	TGTGCCAGCAGCCAAGATTCCGGGAGCTCCTACAATGAGCAGTTCTTC	CASSQDSGSSYNEQFF
TRBJ2-5	.	TRBV19	TRBD1	TGTGCCAGTAGTCTGGGGACAGGGGAGATAGGGGAGACCCAGTACTTC	CASSLGTGEIGETQYF
TRBJ2-7	.	TRBV28	.	TGTGCCAGCAGGGCGGGTATGTTGGGCGAGCAGTACTTC	CASRAGMLGEQYF
TRBJ1-3	.	TRBV3-1/TRBV3-2	.	TGTGCCAGCAGTAGAGCTGAGAATCCTAGCTCTGGAAACACCATATATTTT	CASSRAENPSSGNTIYF
TRBJ2-1	once	TRBV27	.	TGTGCCAGCAATTCGGGTTTGGGTGATGAGCAGTTCTTC	CASNSGLGDEQFF
TRBJ2-7	few	TRBV11-2	.	TGTGCCAGCAGGAGAGGAGGGGCCTCCTACGAGCAGTACTTC	CASRRGGASYEQYF
TRBJ1-6	.	TRBV15	TRBD1	TGTGCCACCAGCAGAGACCGGGACAGGGCAGGCTCACCCCTCCACTTT	CATSRDRDRAGSPLHF
TRBJ2-7	.	TRBV4-2	TRBD2	TGTGCCAGCAGCCCGAGACTAGCGGAGGCCTACGAGCAGTACTTC	CASSPRLAEAYEQYF
TRBJ2-3	.	TRBV4-3	TRBD2	TGCGCCAGCAGCCAAGGGCTGGGAGGGATCACAGATACGCAGTATTTT	CASSQGLGGITDTQYF
TRBJ1-1	.	TRBV7-9	.	TGTGCCAGCAGCCTTACAGGGTCTGAAGCTTTCTTT	CASSLTGSEAFF
TRBJ2-3	.	TRBV15	.	TGTGCCACCAGCAGAGATAGGCAGGGTGGGACAGATACGCAGTATTTT	CATSRDRQGGTDTQYF
TRBJ2-1	.	TRBV7-6	.	TGTGCCAGCAGCTTAGCGTCGTCTTCCTCCTACAATGAGCAGTTCTTC	CASSLASSSSYNEQFF
TRBJ2-3	.	TRBV9	TRBD1	TGTGCCAGCAGCGGTGCTGTGGGACAGGGAATCACAGATACGCAGTATTTT	CASSGAVGQGITDTQYF